The 27 T cell receptor beta chains in this list originate from one sample, sequenced in a study of T cells after yellow fever vaccination. TCRdb re-called the 5' RACE reads through MiXCR, storing one row per CDR3 protein. The sample carries over 110,000 distinct CDR3 sequences, roughly 8% recorded once. The material sequenced was CD4+ T cells sorted from PBMCs, taken 5 days after the yellow fever booster vaccination. Receptors were obtained from a man aged 30-40 years who received the YFV17D yellow fever vaccine.

This clonotype was observed many times. V and J are TRBV5-4 and TRBJ1-2; 10 bases agree with TRBD1. V was clipped by 5 bases and J by 6 bases; unmatched bases: 13. CDR3 length: 16 amino acids. The V gene's germline CDR1 is SGHNT and CDR2 YYREEE (reference sequence). The CDR3 DNA sequence: TGTGCCAGCAGAATACAGGGTTCCGGGACAGGGGATGGCTACACCTTC. This encodes CASRIQGSGTGDGYTF.

This clonotype appeared many times. The rearrangement uses TRBV3-1 and TRBJ2-3; 12 bases agree with TRBD2. The junction had 7 bases not matched to a gene; V was cut back by 4 bases and J by 5 bases. Looked up from germline, CDR1 is LGHDT and CDR2 is YNNKEL (reference sequence). The CDR3 runs 16 residues. CDR3 in amino acids: CASSLGLAGSGDTQYF. The CDR3 region has the DNA TGTGCCAGCAGCCTCGGACTAGCGGGGTCGGGAGATACGCAGTATTTT.

This clonotype was seen repeatedly, ten times or more. The CDR3 DNA reads TGTGCCAGCAGTAGGGGCCAGTACCAAGAGACCCAGTACTTC. It translates to CASSRGQYQETQYF. J is TRBJ2-5 and V is TRBV6-1, with D tentatively TRBD1 (5 bases). Germline-derived CDR1 and CDR2 are MNHNS and SASEGT. The length of the CDR3 is 14 residues. Trimming removed 5 bases at V and 0 bases at J, with 10 bases between.

The sample holds many counts of this clonotype. The chain uses TRBV9 and TRBJ1-2; tentatively, D is TRBD1 (5 bases). The germline CDR1 and CDR2 sequences are SGDLS and YYNGEE. The V gene lost 4 bases and the J gene lost 9 bases, with 16 bases spanning the gap. The CDR3 runs 13 residues. The CDR3 sequence is CASSTRATSSYTF. The CDR3 DNA reads as TGTGCCAGCAGCACCAGGGCCACCTCGAGCTACACCTTC.

V gene TRBV18 combines with J gene TRBJ2-1; TRBD1 matches 7 bases. V shed 6 bases and J 7 bases; nucleotides not matched to a gene: 6. From germline, CDR1 is KGHSH and CDR2 LQKENI. The CDR3 is 13 residues long. The CDR3: CASSHGTDNEQFF. For the CDR3, the DNA is TGTGCCAGCTCCCATGGGACAGATAATGAGCAGTTCTTC. The whole variable domain, remainder taken from reference TRBV18 and TRBJ2-1, is NAGVMQNPRHLVRRRGQEARLRCSPMKGHSHVYWYRQLPEEGLKFMVYLQKENIIDESGMPKERFSAEFPKEGPSILRIQQVVRGDSAAYFCASSHGTDNEQFFGPGTRLTVL.

This clonotype has at least ten counts. The chain couples TRBV7-2 to TRBJ2-2, with 11 bases identical to TRBD2. CDR3 length: 14 residues. V was clipped by 3 bases and J by 6 bases; unmatched bases: 0. Germline V gene data show CDR1 as SGHTA and CDR2 as FQGNSA. The CDR3 sequence: CASSFSGRAGELFF. For the CDR3, the DNA is TGTGCCAGCAGCTTTAGCGGGAGGGCCGGGGAGCTGTTTTTT.

This clonotype has only a few counts. The chain links TRBV19 to TRBJ1-5; D unresolved. The ends were cut back, 5 bases at V and 4 bases at J, with 21 bases in the middle. The CDR3 runs to 17 residues. Germline V gives CDR1 LNHDA, CDR2 SQIVND (reference sequence). The CDR3 reads CASSRAQDFVTNQPQHF. CDR3 DNA sequence: TGTGCCAGTAGTCGAGCCCAGGACTTTGTAACTAATCAGCCCCAGCATTTT.

In DNA, the CDR3 is TGTGCCAGCAGTGAACGAGGTACTAGCTCCTACAATGAGCAGTTCTTC. Protein: CASSERGTSSYNEQFF. The chain has TRBV2 and TRBJ2-1, with TRBD2 as a possible D gene (5 bases). The CDR3 length is 16 residues. Trimming stripped 2 bases from V and 0 bases from J, with 11 bases between. Germline-derived CDR1 and CDR2 are SNHLY and FYNNEI.

This clonotype was counted ten times or more. The chain employs TRBV5-1 and TRBJ2-1; D is unresolved. V lost 3 bases to trimming and J lost 7 bases, with 11 bases between them. Germline V gives CDR1 SGHRS, CDR2 YFSETQ. There are 13 residues in the CDR3. In DNA, the CDR3 is TGCGCCAGCAGCTCCACGACTGGGAATGAGCAGTTCTTC. Its translation: CASSSTTGNEQFF.

The sample holds many counts of this clonotype. J is TRBJ2-5 and V is TRBV6-5; the D is unclear. V was cut by 0 bases and J by 1 base, with 6 bases left in between. This CDR3 is built from 14 residues. CDR1 is MNHEY, CDR2 SVGAGI, per germline. In nucleotides, the CDR3 is TGTGCCAGCAGTTACTCCGGCGGCCAAGAGACCCAGTACTTC. Its protein product is CASSYSGGQETQYF.

The sample holds many counts of this clonotype. J is TRBJ2-1 and V is TRBV21-1. TRBV21-1 is assigned pseudogene status. The CDR3 is 16 amino acids. The DNA for the CDR3 is TGTGCCAGCAGCAAAGCGACAGGGGGCTCCTACAATGAGCAGTTCTTC. It translates to CASSKATGGSYNEQFF.

This clonotype was observed at least ten times. The V and J genes are TRBV20-1 and TRBJ2-7, with D perhaps assigned TRBD1 or TRBD2 (6 bases each). CDR3 length equals 15 residues. Germline V lookup: CDR1 DFQATT, CDR2 SNEGSKA (reference sequence). With 6 bases removed from V and 7 bases from J, the gap between germline ends came to 25 bases. CDR3: CSATPGAGFGVEQYF. The CDR3 DNA reads as TGCAGTGCCACGCCGGGGGCAGGGTTTGGTGTGGAGCAGTACTTC.

This clonotype was recorded many times. V gene TRBV12-3 or TRBV12-4 combines with J gene TRBJ2-1; 9 positions match TRBD2. The CDR3 is made up of 15 amino acids. V shed 3 bases, J shed 6 bases, and the junction held 6 bases outside the gene matches. The CDR3 nucleotides read TGTGCCAGCAGTTTTCAGGGACTAGCTTCCAATGAGCAGTTCTTC. It codes for CASSFQGLASNEQFF.

This clonotype was recorded many times. This chain connects TRBV5-1 to TRBJ2-7; 9 bases map to TRBD1. The CDR3 is made up of 17 amino acids. V was pared by 6 bases and J by 3 bases, with 16 bases of the junction left unmatched. Germline CDR1 reads SGHRS; CDR2 reads YFSETQ. In DNA, the CDR3 is TGCGCCAGCAAAAAGGGACAGGGCCCAGGAGACTTCTACGAGCAGTACTTC. Translation gives CASKKGQGPGDFYEQYF.

The table lists this clonotype with many counts. This chain joins TRBV20-1 and TRBJ2-3; no definite D call. Germline lookup yields CDR1 DFQATT and CDR2 SNEGSKA (reference sequence). The CDR3 extends over 11 amino acids. In nucleotides, the CDR3 is TGCACTCTCCTGGAAGCAGATACGCAGTATTTT. Translation gives CTLLEADTQYF.

This clonotype showed up just a few times. This chain links TRBV5-1 with TRBJ1-1; D call uncertain. The CDR3 is 14 residues long. The germline V gene has CDR1 SGHRS and CDR2 YFSETQ. V lost 0 bases to trimming and J lost 5 bases, with 11 bases between them. The CDR3 DNA follows: TGCGCCAGCAGCTTGGCGTCGGGTGGGACTGAAGCTTTCTTT. Its translation: CASSLASGGTEAFF.

Ten or more counts support this clonotype. This chain uses TRBV28 with TRBJ2-1; the D is unclear. Between the trimmed V and J ends, which lost 6 bases and 7 bases, there was a span of 10 bases. The CDR3 sequence is 12 residues long. In germline, CDR1 is MDHEN, CDR2 SYDVKM. Written as DNA, the CDR3 is TGTGCCAGCAGCGTAACTGGTAATGAGCAGTTCTTC. The encoded protein is CASSVTGNEQFF.

This clonotype was picked up many times. The chain recombines TRBV7-2 with TRBJ2-3, with D perhaps being TRBD1 or TRBD2 (5 bases each). Germline V CDR1 and CDR2: SGHTA, FQGNSA. V lost 2 bases and J 2 bases, leaving 11 bases between the germline ends. The CDR3 is made up of 15 amino acids. The CDR3: CASSLMGPDTDTQYF. CDR3 in DNA: TGTGCCAGCAGCTTAATGGGACCGGACACAGATACGCAGTATTTT.

This clonotype has at least ten counts. The chain carries TRBV7-2 and TRBJ2-7; D is undetermined. Between the trimmed V and J ends, which lost 1 base and 3 bases, there was a span of 10 bases. The CDR3 sequence is 14 residues long. Germline lookup yields CDR1 SGHTA and CDR2 FQGNSA. CDR3 amino acids: CASSLVGKGYEQYF. The CDR3 DNA sequence: TGTGCCAGCAGCTTAGTGGGAAAGGGCTACGAGCAGTACTTC. Looking up the rest from reference TRBV7-2 and TRBJ2-7 gives the full variable domain: GAGVSQSPSNKVTEKGKDVELRCDPISGHTALYWYRQSLGQGLEFLIYFQGNSAPDKSGLPSDRFSAERTGGSVSTLTIQRTQQEDSAVYLCASSLVGKGYEQYFGPGTRLTVT.

This clonotype came up a few times. This chain links TRBV12-3 or TRBV12-4 with TRBJ2-2; 8 bases map to TRBD1. Unmatched junction bases numbered 5, after V lost 6 bases and J lost 5 bases. The CDR3 covers 14 residues. CDR3 region: CASSSRQGTGELFF. CDR3 in DNA: TGTGCCAGCAGCAGCAGACAGGGGACCGGGGAGCTGTTTTTT.

This clonotype was counted many times. In DNA, the CDR3 is TGTGCCAGCAGCTTAAGGGCGGGAGAGAGCGAGACCCAGTACTTC. Its translation: CASSLRAGESETQYF. This chain joins TRBV7-3 and TRBJ2-5, with 7 nucleotides matching TRBD2. Unmatched junction bases numbered 7, after V lost 1 base and J lost 5 bases. Germline CDR1 reads SGHTA; CDR2 reads FQGTGA. This CDR3 contains 15 residues.

There are many counts of this clonotype. The rearrangement uses TRBV18 and TRBJ2-1; D is unresolved. Trimming stripped 0 bases from V and 8 bases from J, with 11 bases between. CDR1 and CDR2 (germline): KGHSH, LQKENI. CDR3 length equals 14 residues. CDR3 bases: TGTGCCAGCTCACCACCGTACGGTTGGGATGAGCAGTTCTTC. Translation gives CASSPPYGWDEQFF. Filled out from reference TRBV18 and TRBJ2-1, the complete variable domain reads NAGVMQNPRHLVRRRGQEARLRCSPMKGHSHVYWYRQLPEEGLKFMVYLQKENIIDESGMPKERFSAEFPKEGPSILRIQQVVRGDSAAYFCASSPPYGWDEQFFGPGTRLTVL.

This clonotype occurred many times. The chain uses TRBV6-2 or TRBV6-3 and TRBJ2-3; perhaps TRBD1 as D (5 bases). The germline gives CDR1 MNHEY, CDR2 SVGEGT. Trimming left V 2 bases short and J 10 bases short, with 10 bases between. This CDR3 is 12 amino acids long. In DNA, the CDR3 is TGTGCCAGCAGTTACGTCACAGGTGCGCAGTATTTT. Protein product: CASSYVTGAQYF.

Many counts were recorded for this clonotype. At one boundary the junction diverges from the germline segment, which might be a read error. The chain carries TRBV2 and TRBJ2-5, with TRBD2 identical over 7 bases. CDR1 is SNHLY, CDR2 FYNNEI, per germline. This CDR3 is built from 16 residues. The CDR3 here is CASTEATSAIGVTQYF. The CDR3 nucleotides are TGTGCCAGCACTGAAGCTACTAGCGCTATTGGGGTGACCCAGTACTTC.

This clonotype was observed many times. The CDR3, as DNA: TGTGCCAGCAGTGGGACTAGCGGGAGTTTGACCAAAAACATTCAGTACTTC. Its translation: CASSGTSGSLTKNIQYF. The chain recombines TRBV6-1 with TRBJ2-4, with 13 bases matching TRBD2. Trimming at V came to 4 bases and at J to 2 bases, leaving 5 bases not matched to a gene. Looked up from germline, CDR1 is MNHNS and CDR2 is SASEGT. CDR3 length: 17 amino acids.

This clonotype has ten or more counts. V gene TRBV28 combines with J gene TRBJ2-7, with TRBD2 identical over 8 bases. This CDR3 has 14 amino acids. The V gene's germline CDR1 is MDHEN and CDR2 SYDVKM. The junction had 7 bases not matched to a gene; V was cut back by 7 bases and J by 2 bases. CDR3 sequence: CASTSGTSAYEQYF. DNA of the CDR3: TGTGCCAGCACTTCCGGGACTAGTGCCTACGAGCAGTACTTC.

This clonotype occurred many times. V gene TRBV24-1 combines with J gene TRBJ2-1; D may match TRBD1 or TRBD2 (5 bases each). The CDR3 has 16 amino acids. Trimming removed 2 bases at V and 1 base at J, with 11 bases between. Germline CDR1 is KGHDR and CDR2 is SFDVKD. CDR3 bases: TGTGCCACCAGTGATTCCGGGACGCGATCCTACAATGAGCAGTTCTTC. It translates to CATSDSGTRSYNEQFF.